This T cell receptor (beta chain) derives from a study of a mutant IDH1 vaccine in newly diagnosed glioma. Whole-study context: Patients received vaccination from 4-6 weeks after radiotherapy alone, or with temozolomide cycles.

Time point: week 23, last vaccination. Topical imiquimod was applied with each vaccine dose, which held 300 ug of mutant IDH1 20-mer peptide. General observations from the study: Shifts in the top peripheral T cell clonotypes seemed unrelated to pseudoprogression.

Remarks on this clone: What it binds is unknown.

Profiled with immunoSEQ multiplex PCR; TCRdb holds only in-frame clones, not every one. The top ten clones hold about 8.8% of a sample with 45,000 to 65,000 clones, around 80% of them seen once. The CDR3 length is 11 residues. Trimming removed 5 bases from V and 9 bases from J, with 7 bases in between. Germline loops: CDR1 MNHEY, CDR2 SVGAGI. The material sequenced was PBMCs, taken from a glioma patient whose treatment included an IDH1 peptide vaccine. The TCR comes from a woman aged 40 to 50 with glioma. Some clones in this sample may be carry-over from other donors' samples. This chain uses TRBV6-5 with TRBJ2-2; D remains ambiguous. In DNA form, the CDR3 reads TGTGCCAGCAGTACCCTTAGGGAGCTGTTTTTT. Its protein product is CASSTLRELFF.